This TCR beta chain comes out of a study of cytomegalovirus exposure and HLA in healthy donors. Study information: Inside one of the first data releases sat around 86 million unique TCRs taken from HLA-typed donors.

Study-level findings and limits: Indistinguishability led to the exclusion of some V segments, TRBV6-2 and TRBV6-3 included. Researchers had no immune exposure information except CMV serostatus available.

Both 60 Vbeta primers and 13 Jbeta primers went into the PCR. Measured with immunoSEQ multiplex PCR; TCRdb has only the in-frame clones, and not every one. The repertoire includes about 110,000 clones, 82% of them detected once, and 2.7% sits in the top ten. The CDR3 runs 17 residues. V shed 4 bases and J 4 bases; nucleotides not matched to a gene: 10. Germline-derived CDR1 and CDR2 are SGHVS and FQNEAQ. As concerns this clone: As yet, its antigen is unknown.

The V call is TRBV7-8, the J call TRBJ2-3, with TRBD2 identical over 11 bases. The source material was PBMCs. The sequence derives from a young man in good health and CMV-seropositive. The CDR3 DNA reads as TGTGCCAGCAGCTCCTTCCTAGCGGGGGGTATATCAGATACGCAGTATTTT. Translating gives CASSSFLAGGISDTQYF.